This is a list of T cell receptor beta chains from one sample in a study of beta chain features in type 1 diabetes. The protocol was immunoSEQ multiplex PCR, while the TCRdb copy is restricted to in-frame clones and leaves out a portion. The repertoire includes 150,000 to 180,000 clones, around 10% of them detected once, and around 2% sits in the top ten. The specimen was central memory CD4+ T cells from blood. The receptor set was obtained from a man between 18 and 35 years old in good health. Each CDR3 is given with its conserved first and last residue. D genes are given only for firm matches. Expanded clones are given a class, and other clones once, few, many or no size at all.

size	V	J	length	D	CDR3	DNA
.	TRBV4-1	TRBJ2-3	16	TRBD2	CASSPRTSGRGDTQYF	TGCGCCAGCAGTCCCAGGACTAGCGGGAGGGGAGATACGCAGTATTTT
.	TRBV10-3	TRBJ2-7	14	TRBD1	CAITAGQGNYEQYF	TGTGCCATCACCGCGGGACAGGGGAACTACGAGCAGTACTTC
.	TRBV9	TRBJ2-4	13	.	CASSVAGGNIQYF	TGTGCCAGCAGCGTAGCCGGGGGAAACATTCAGTACTTC
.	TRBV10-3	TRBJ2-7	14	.	CASSSKMAGYEQYF	TGTGCCAGCAGTTCGAAAATGGCGGGGTACGAGCAGTACTTC
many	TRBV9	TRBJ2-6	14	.	CASSVGAGANVLTF	TGTGCCAGCAGCGTGGGGGCTGGGGCCAACGTCCTGACTTTC
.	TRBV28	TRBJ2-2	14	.	CASTGSANTGELFF	TGTGCCAGTACAGGGTCCGCGAACACCGGGGAGCTGTTTTTT
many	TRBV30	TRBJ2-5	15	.	CAWSVRQAGVGTQYF	TGTGCCTGGAGTGTGAGGCAGGCAGGGGTGGGGACCCAGTACTTC
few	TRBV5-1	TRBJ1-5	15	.	CASSRSGDSNQPQHF	TGCGCCAGCAGCCGGAGCGGGGATAGCAATCAGCCCCAGCATTTT
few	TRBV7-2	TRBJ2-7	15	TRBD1	CASSRTLTGNYEQYF	TGTGCCAGCAGCAGAACCTTGACAGGGAACTACGAGCAGTACTTC
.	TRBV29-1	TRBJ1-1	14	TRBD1	CSVETRDRNTEAFF	TGCAGCGTTGAAACCCGGGACAGGAACACTGAAGCTTTCTTT
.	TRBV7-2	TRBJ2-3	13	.	CASSIRTSDTQYF	TGTGCCAGCAGCATAAGGACGTCAGATACGCAGTATTTT
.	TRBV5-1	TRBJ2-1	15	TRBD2	CASSLAGGLRNEQFF	TGCGCCAGCAGCTTGGCGGGAGGGTTGCGCAATGAGCAGTTCTTC
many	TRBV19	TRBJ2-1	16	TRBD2	CASSIRLAGGDNEQFF	TGTGCCAGTAGTATAAGACTAGCGGGAGGGGACAATGAGCAGTTCTTC
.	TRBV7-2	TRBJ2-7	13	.	CASSLAGGYEQYF	TGTGCCAGCAGCTTAGCGGGGGGTTACGAGCAGTACTTC
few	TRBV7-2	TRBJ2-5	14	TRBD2	CASSPIAGAETQYF	TGTGCCAGCAGCCCGATAGCGGGAGCTGAGACCCAGTACTTC
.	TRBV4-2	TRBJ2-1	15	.	CASSQKFGGYNEQFF	TGTGCCAGCAGCCAAAAGTTTGGCGGCTACAATGAGCAGTTCTTC
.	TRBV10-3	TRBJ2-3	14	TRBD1	CAIRGTDPTDTQYF	TGTGCCATCAGAGGGACAGACCCCACAGATACGCAGTATTTT
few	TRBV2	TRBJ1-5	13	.	CASSVGSNQPQHF	TGTGCCAGCAGTGTTGGCAGCAATCAGCCCCAGCATTTT
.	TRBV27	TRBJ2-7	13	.	CASSLSRTFEQYF	TGTGCCAGCAGTTTATCGCGGACATTCGAGCAGTACTTC
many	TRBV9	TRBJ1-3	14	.	CASSVGGRENTIYF	TGTGCCAGCAGCGTAGGAGGACGCGAAAACACCATATATTTT
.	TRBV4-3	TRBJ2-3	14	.	CASSQTGLTDTQYF	TGCGCCAGCAGCCAGACAGGCCTAACAGATACGCAGTATTTT
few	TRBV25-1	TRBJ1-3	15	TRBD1	CASSDPGQGRNTIYF	TGTGCCAGCAGTGACCCGGGACAGGGTAGGAACACCATATATTTT
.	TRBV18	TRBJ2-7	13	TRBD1	CASSLLDRGEQYF	TGTGCCAGCTCACTTTTGGACAGGGGCGAGCAGTACTTC
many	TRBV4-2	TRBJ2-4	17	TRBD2	CASSQPGTSLSKNIQYF	TGTGCCAGCAGCCAACCCGGGACTAGCTTATCCAAAAACATTCAGTACTTC
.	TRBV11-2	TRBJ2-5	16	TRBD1	CASSLATRGLQETQYF	TGTGCCAGCAGCTTAGCAACAAGGGGGCTACAAGAGACCCAGTACTTC
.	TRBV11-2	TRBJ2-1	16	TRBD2	CASSPRLAGFYNEQFF	TGTGCCAGCAGCCCGCGACTAGCTGGGTTCTACAATGAGCAGTTCTTC
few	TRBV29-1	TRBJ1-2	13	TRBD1	CSVELTGGYGYTF	TGCAGCGTTGAGCTAACAGGGGGCTATGGCTACACCTTC
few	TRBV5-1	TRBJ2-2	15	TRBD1	CASSPGQGAAGELFF	TGCGCCAGCAGCCCGGGACAGGGGGCGGCCGGGGAGCTGTTTTTT
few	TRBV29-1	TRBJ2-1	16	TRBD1	CSVALPGTGKSSEQFF	TGCAGCGTTGCACTACCCGGGACAGGGAAATCTAGTGAGCAGTTCTTC
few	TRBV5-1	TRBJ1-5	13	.	CASSRTGEQPQHF	TGCGCCAGCAGCCGAACGGGGGAGCAGCCCCAGCATTTT
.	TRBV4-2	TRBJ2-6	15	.	CASRNRGGGANVLTF	TGTGCCAGCAGAAACAGGGGAGGTGGGGCCAACGTCCTGACTTTC
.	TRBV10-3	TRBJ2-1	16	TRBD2	CAISVKTSGGFNEQFF	TGTGCCATCAGTGTTAAGACTAGCGGGGGTTTTAATGAGCAGTTCTTC
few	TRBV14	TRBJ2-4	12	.	CASSQGTYIQYF	TGTGCCAGCAGCCAAGGGACCTACATTCAGTACTTC
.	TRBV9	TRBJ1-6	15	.	CASSQGTPGDSPLHF	TGTGCCAGCAGCCAGGGGACACCTGGTGACTCACCCCTCCACTTT
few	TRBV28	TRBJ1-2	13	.	CASKPGGDYGYTF	TGTGCCAGCAAACCGGGGGGCGACTATGGCTACACCTTC
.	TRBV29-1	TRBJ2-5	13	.	CSVEDLRGARQYF	TGCAGCGTTGAAGATCTTAGGGGCGCGAGGCAGTACTTC
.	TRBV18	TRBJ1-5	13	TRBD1	CASSPGSSDRGHF	TGTGCCAGCTCACCAGGGTCTAGTGACAGGGGCCATTTT
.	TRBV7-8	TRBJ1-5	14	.	CASSLGQYNQPQHF	TGTGCCAGCAGCTTAGGCCAGTACAATCAGCCCCAGCATTTT
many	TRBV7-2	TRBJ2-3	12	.	CASSLLADTQYF	TGTGCCAGCAGCTTACTGGCGGATACGCAGTATTTT
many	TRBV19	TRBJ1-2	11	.	CASKRNYGYTF	TGTGCCAGTAAGCGGAACTATGGCTACACCTTC
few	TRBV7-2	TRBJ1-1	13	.	CASSPGPDRGAFF	TGTGCCAGCAGCCCAGGCCCTGACAGAGGAGCTTTCTTT